These T cell receptor beta chains were read from a single sample in a study of T cell repertoires in cytomegalovirus infection. TCRdb reanalysed the reads using MiXCR and keeps one entry per CDR3 protein. Among about 360,000 distinct CDR3 sequences listed, less than 20% were seen once. The specimen sequenced was PBMCs. The receptors were gathered from a human donor in good health (CMV status not recorded). Some clones in this sample may be carry-over from other donors' samples. The CDR3 runs from the conserved cysteine through the conserved F or W. Each record gives: V gene, J gene, CDR3 protein.

TRBV5-1,TRBJ1-3,CASSLRPSGNTIYF
TRBV6-2/TRBV6-3,TRBJ1-1,CASQHRDNTEAFF
TRBV7-2,TRBJ2-7,CASSLIEEYEQYF
TRBV6-5,TRBJ1-1,CASSYWSEGNTEAFF
TRBV7-2,TRBJ2-4,CASSLAVGISVKNIQYF
TRBV5-1,TRBJ1-1,CASSSLGTSNTEAFF
TRBV7-9,TRBJ1-3,CASSVRDTRRSGNTIYF
TRBV27,TRBJ2-6,CASRRLGANVLTF
TRBV7-2,TRBJ2-3,CASSPGLVSTDTQYF
TRBV19,TRBJ2-1,CASSPRTGYNEQFF
TRBV12-3/TRBV12-4,TRBJ2-1,CASSLAGGPHEQFF
TRBV30,TRBJ1-5,CAWGDRSDQPQHF
TRBV6-2/TRBV6-3,TRBJ2-2,CASSKQQGADGELFF
TRBV20-1,TRBJ1-6,CSARGDRAGSPLHF
TRBV12-3/TRBV12-4,TRBJ1-2,CASLASWDRGQNYGYTF
TRBV2,TRBJ2-3,CASSADRARGTDTQYF
TRBV7-6,TRBJ2-1,CASSLAYVGANNNEQFF
TRBV2,TRBJ1-2,CASRGEVLSGYTF
TRBV12-3/TRBV12-4,TRBJ1-4,CASTLGRREKLFF
TRBV7-8,TRBJ1-5,CASSHETYSNQPQHF
TRBV7-2,TRBJ1-2,CASSFAAAGQGYTF
TRBV7-9,TRBJ1-1,CASSLEGGDGTEAFF
TRBV5-1,TRBJ2-3,CASVGQGYTDTQYF
TRBV5-6,TRBJ2-7,CASSFRTDITYEQYF
TRBV7-2,TRBJ2-3,CASSPRRAHTDTQYF
TRBV25-1,TRBJ2-3,CASSALASVGTDTQYF
TRBV7-6,TRBJ2-1,CASSLGRQRALAIIYNEQFF
TRBV7-2,TRBJ2-1,CASSPKGVGQGKDEQFF
TRBV4-3,TRBJ2-7,CASSQLTSASSYEQYF
TRBV24-1,TRBJ2-1,CATSDGGGGGNNEQFF
TRBV7-2,TRBJ2-5,CASSRETQYF
TRBV7-2,TRBJ2-7,CASSATGLKYF
TRBV7-2,TRBJ1-3,CASSKSDRTGNTIYF
TRBV12-3/TRBV12-4,TRBJ1-1,CASSLMRETEAFF
TRBV12-5,TRBJ2-4,CASGLSTPSLALAKNIQYF
TRBV4-3,TRBJ2-5,CASSQGEVNSQETQYF
TRBV2,TRBJ2-2,CASTPLAETGELFF
TRBV6-1,TRBJ1-6,CASSDRASRSPLHF
TRBV6-6,TRBJ2-3,CASRDSSTDTQYF
TRBV7-2,TRBJ1-4,CASSGTAREKLFF
TRBV12-3/TRBV12-4,TRBJ1-6,CASSFSQVSYNSPLHF
TRBV7-2,TRBJ2-7,CASSREAGGSYEQYF
TRBV7-8,TRBJ2-7,CASSSTYTSSYEQYF
TRBV12-3/TRBV12-4,TRBJ1-3,CASSPSGGTIYF
TRBV7-8,TRBJ1-3,CASSLDGTGGNTIYF
TRBV7-2,TRBJ1-5,CASSFQNAGQPQHF
TRBV12-3/TRBV12-4,TRBJ1-5,CASSLRVSNQPQHF
TRBV12-3/TRBV12-4,TRBJ2-3,CASSFGTSRTDTQYF
TRBV5-5,TRBJ1-4,CASSTDGLATNEKLFF
TRBV7-2,TRBJ2-1,CASSLGPEQGLGGEQFF
TRBV20-1,TRBJ1-1,CSARVSTGTGGTEAFF
TRBV20-1,TRBJ2-1,CSATSGRVNEQFF
TRBV7-9,TRBJ2-7,CASSPAPGWYEQYF